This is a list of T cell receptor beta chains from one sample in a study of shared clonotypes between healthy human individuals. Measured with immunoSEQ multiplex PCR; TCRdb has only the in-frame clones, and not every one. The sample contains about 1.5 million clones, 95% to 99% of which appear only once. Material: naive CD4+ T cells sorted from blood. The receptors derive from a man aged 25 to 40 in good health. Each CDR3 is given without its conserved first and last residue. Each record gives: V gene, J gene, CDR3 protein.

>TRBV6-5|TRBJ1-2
ASSYSRAYGYT
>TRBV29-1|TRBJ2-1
SVLKNNEQF
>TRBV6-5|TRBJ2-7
ASSYFRGALSYEQY
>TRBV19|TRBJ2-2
ASRKFRGIGTGELF
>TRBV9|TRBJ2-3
ASSDGLAGGTDTQY
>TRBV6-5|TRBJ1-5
ASSPGGFNQPQH
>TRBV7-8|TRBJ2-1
ASTRTSGLRRHNEQF
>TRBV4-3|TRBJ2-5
ASSPGTSGRAQETQY
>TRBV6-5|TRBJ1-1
ASSYGLRSEAF
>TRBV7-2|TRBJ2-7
ASNIRAGVSYEQY
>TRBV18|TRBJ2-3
ASSNLPGTSGTDTQY
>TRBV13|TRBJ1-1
ASSLFHYRAFNEAF
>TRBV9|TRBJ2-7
ASSSGASGRANPYEQY
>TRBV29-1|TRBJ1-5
SVEDLPAGGRDPYSNQPQH
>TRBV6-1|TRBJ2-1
ASSEFWTDPYNEQF
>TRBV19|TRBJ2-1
ASSPSSLSGSSYNEQF
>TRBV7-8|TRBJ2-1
ASSLAGGRDEQF
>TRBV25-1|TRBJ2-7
ASGGLASRYEQY
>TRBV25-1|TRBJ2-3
ASSDPWSTDTQY
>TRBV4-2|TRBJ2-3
ASSQDRGYTDTQY
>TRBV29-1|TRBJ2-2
SVGVAGEGTGELF
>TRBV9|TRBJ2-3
ASSVGPGTSGSADTQY
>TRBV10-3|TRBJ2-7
AISEGYEQY
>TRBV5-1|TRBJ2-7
ASSLYRAYEQY
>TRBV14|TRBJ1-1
ASSQDLRTGEKAF
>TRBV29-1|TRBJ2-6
SVPSGQGSGANVLT
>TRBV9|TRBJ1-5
ASSPRGETGRGAQH
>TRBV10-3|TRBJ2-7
AIKAGVEDEQY
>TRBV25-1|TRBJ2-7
ASSEYSLAGGSYEQY
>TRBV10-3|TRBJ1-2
AISELQGVYGYT
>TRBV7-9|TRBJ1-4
ASSLPTGDEKLF
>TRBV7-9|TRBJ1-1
ASSLASERIKAF
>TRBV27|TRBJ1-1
ASSLGLPGELTLNTEAF
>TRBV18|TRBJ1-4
ASSPLRGPIATNEKLF
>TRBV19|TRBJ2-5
ASSMGTRRAGETQY
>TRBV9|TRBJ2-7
ASSVVAERGEQY
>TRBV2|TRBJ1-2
ASTGGHYGYT
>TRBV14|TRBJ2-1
ASRRLAVKEEF
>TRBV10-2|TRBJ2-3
ASSPAGDTQY
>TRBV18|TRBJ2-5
ASSPAGETQY
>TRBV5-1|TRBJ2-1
ASSLASGRVGNEQF
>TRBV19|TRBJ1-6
ASSRTGVSSPLH
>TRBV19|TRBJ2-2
ASSIGGSYTGELF
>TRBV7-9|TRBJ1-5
ASSLTNSDQPQH
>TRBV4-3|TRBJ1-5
ASSQVWSGQPQH
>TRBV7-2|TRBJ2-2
ASSARQVLVGELF
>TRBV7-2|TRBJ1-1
ASSLGGPLNTEAF
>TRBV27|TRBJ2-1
ASSQNYLADNEQF
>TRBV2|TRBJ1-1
ASRQILNTEAF
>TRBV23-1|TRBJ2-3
ASSQSVASTDTQY
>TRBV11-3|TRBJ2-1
ASSPSGQYNEQF
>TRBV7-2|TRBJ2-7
ASSLAESYEQY
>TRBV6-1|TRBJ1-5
AIRTDSNQPQH
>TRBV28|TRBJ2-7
ASSRAPGYEQY
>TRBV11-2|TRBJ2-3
ASSSLGLAYGDTQY
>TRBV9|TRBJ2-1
ASSVTDHYNEQF
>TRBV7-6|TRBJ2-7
ASSLGGPGGDEQY
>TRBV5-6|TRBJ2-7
ASGTSGIYEQY
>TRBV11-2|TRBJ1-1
ASSPVGLNTEAF
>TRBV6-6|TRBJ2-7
ASSYSLSGVTYEQY